This record concerns one TCR beta chain sequence. These data are taken from a study of cytomegalovirus exposure and HLA in healthy donors. The V and J ends lost 6 bases and 0 bases, in that order; junction bases with no gene match: 17. The germline CDR1 and CDR2 sequences are GTSNPN and SVGIG (reference sequence). The CDR3 has 18 residues. The PCR used 60 Vbeta and 13 Jbeta primers. The assay was immunoSEQ multiplex PCR, and TCRdb's table has in-frame clones only and misses some. The sample yields around 270,000 clones, about four fifths seen once. V gene TRBV30 combines with J gene TRBJ1-3, with 7 nucleotides matching TRBD1. This TCR was recovered from a girl aged 2 to 9 in good health and CMV-seronegative. Source material: PBMCs. The CDR3 DNA is TGTGCCTGCCTCCGGGACAGAAAAGACGGCTACTCTGGAAACACCATATATTTT. Translated, it gives CACLRDRKDGYSGNTIYF.